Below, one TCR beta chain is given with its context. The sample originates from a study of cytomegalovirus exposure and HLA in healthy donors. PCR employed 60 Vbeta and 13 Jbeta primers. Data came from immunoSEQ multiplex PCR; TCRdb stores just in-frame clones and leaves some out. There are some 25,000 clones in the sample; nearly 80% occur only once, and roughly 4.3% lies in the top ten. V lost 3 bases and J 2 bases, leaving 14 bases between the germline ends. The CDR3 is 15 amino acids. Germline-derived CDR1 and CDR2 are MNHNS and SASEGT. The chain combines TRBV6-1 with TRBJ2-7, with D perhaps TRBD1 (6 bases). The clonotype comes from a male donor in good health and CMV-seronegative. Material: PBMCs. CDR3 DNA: TGTGCCAGCAGTGATAGGGGGACCGAGACCTACGAGCAGTACTTC. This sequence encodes CASSDRGTETYEQYF.